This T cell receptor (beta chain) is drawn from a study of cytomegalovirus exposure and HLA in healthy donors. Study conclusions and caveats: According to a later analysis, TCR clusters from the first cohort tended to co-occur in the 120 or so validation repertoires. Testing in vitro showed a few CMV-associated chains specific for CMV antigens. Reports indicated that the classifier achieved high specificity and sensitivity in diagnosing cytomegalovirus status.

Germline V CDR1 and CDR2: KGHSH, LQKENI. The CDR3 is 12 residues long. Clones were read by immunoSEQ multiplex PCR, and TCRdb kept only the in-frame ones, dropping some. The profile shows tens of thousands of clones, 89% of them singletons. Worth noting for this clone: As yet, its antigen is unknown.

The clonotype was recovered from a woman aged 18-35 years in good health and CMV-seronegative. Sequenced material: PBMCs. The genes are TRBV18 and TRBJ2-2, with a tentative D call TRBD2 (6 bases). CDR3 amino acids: CAGSGDSGELFF. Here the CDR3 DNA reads TGTGCTGGGTCGGGAGACTCCGGGGAGCTGTTTTTT. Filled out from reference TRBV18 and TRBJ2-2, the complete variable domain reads NAGVMQNPRHLVRRRGQEARLRCSPMKGHSHVYWYRQLPEEGLKFMVYLQKENIIDESGMPKERFSAEFPKEGPSILRIQQVVRGDSAAYFCAGSGDSGELFFGEGSRLTVL.